This is a list of T cell receptor beta chains from one sample in a study of T cell responses to AZD1222 COVID-19 vaccine. Sequenced by immunoSEQ multiplex PCR; TCRdb stores in-frame clones only, minus some. This sample carries approximately 110,000 clones, around 94% of them seen once, and the ten largest clones take roughly 2.2%. The sequencing here drew on peripheral blood, taken on day 0 of AZD1222 vaccination. The receptors stem from an adult in good health. Both conserved end residues are part of each CDR3. Each record gives: J gene, V gene, D gene, clone size, CDR3 DNA, CDR3 protein. The D gene is left open where the match is weak. Clone size appears in some rows only: once, few, many, or a class for an expanded clone.

TRBJ2-1 | TRBV7-2 | TRBD2 | NA | TGTGCCAGCAGCGTAGCAGGACTAGCGGGGGGACGGGAGCAGTTCTTC | CASSVAGLAGGREQFF
TRBJ1-1 | TRBV20-1 | NA | NA | TGCAGTGCTAGTAAGGTCAACACTGAAGCTTTCTTT | CSASKVNTEAFF
TRBJ1-1 | TRBV18 | NA | NA | TGTGCCAGCTCAACCAGGGGCTCGAACACTGAAGCTTTCTTT | CASSTRGSNTEAFF
TRBJ1-3 | TRBV2 | NA | NA | TGTGCCAGCAGTGAAACCTGTGAGTTCTGCGGAAACACCATATATTTT | CASSETCEFCGNTIYF
TRBJ1-2 | TRBV13 | NA | NA | TGTGCCAGCAGCTTAAGGCAGGGAGCTAACTATGGCTACACCTTC | CASSLRQGANYGYTF
TRBJ1-3 | TRBV7-3 | NA | NA | TGTGCCAGCAGCTACATGAAGGGACGGTACTCTGGAAACACCATATATTTT | CASSYMKGRYSGNTIYF
TRBJ1-1 | TRBV4-3 | NA | NA | TGCGCCAGCAGCCAAGATCTATCTGGTGGACGGAATGAAGCTTTCTTT | CASSQDLSGGRNEAFF
TRBJ1-2 | TRBV6-1 | TRBD1 | NA | TGTGCCAGCAGTGAAGGGTGGACAGGGGGCAATGGCTACACCTTC | CASSEGWTGGNGYTF
TRBJ1-1 | TRBV30 | NA | NA | TGTGCCTGGAGTATCCTGCAGAACACTGAAGCTTTCTTT | CAWSILQNTEAFF
TRBJ1-1 | TRBV5-8 | NA | few | TGTGCCAGCAGCTTGAGCGGGGAGTGGAACACTGAAGCTTTCTTT | CASSLSGEWNTEAFF
TRBJ2-1 | TRBV10-3 | TRBD1 | NA | TGTGCCACCGCAGGGGGCTTAGCCTACAATGAGCAGTTCTTC | CATAGGLAYNEQFF
TRBJ1-5 | TRBV28 | NA | NA | TGTGCCAGCACCGCCGGCGGGGCCAATCAGCCCCAGCATTTT | CASTAGGANQPQHF
TRBJ1-1 | TRBV10-3 | NA | NA | TGTGCCATCGGACCGACCTACACTGAAGCTTTCTTT | CAIGPTYTEAFF
TRBJ1-5 | TRBV25-1 | NA | NA | TGTGCCAGCAGGGAACAGGGTAGCAATCAGCCCCAGCATTTT | CASREQGSNQPQHF
TRBJ2-7 | TRBV6-2/TRBV6-3 | NA | NA | TGTGCCAGCAGCCCCTCTGGGGGAGTTTACGAGCAGTACTTC | CASSPSGGVYEQYF
TRBJ2-5 | TRBV29-1 | NA | NA | TGCAGCGTGGGGGTTAGGGGGTCGGAGACCCAGTACTTC | CSVGVRGSETQYF
TRBJ1-1 | TRBV5-4 | NA | NA | TGTGCCAGCAGCGCCGGCCCCCTCGAGGAGGGCACTGAAGCTTTCTTT | CASSAGPLEEGTEAFF
TRBJ2-5 | TRBV7-2 | NA | NA | TGTGCCAGCAGCTTGGTGGGGGAAGAGACCCAGTACTTC | CASSLVGEETQYF
TRBJ1-1 | TRBV28 | NA | NA | TGTGCCACCATCGATAGGGCAGGAGCGAACACTGAAGCTTTCTTT | CATIDRAGANTEAFF
TRBJ1-5 | TRBV28 | NA | NA | TGTGCCAGCAGTTTGCGATCATGGCGGGAGGGCAATCAGCCCCAGCATTTT | CASSLRSWREGNQPQHF
TRBJ1-3 | TRBV4-1 | NA | NA | TGCGCCAGCAGCCCGGGCTTGAAGAGGGGACGCTCTGGAAACACCATATATTTT | CASSPGLKRGRSGNTIYF
TRBJ1-2 | TRBV6-5 | NA | NA | TGTGCCAGCAGTTACCCCGGAAAGGATGGCTACACCTTC | CASSYPGKDGYTF
TRBJ1-5 | TRBV7-2 | NA | NA | TGTGCCAGCAGCTTTAGCTCGGGTCCAAATCAGCCCCAGCATTTT | CASSFSSGPNQPQHF
TRBJ1-1 | TRBV7-9 | NA | NA | TGTGCCAGCAGGCCTACAGGGAGAGTAAAGAACACTGAAGCTTTCTTT | CASRPTGRVKNTEAFF
TRBJ1-2 | TRBV27 | TRBD1 | NA | TGTGCCAGCAGTCCTCAGGGGGCCGGTGGCTACACCTTC | CASSPQGAGGYTF
TRBJ2-2 | TRBV2 | NA | NA | TGTGCCAGCATCCCAGAGTTGGGAGGAGGCACCGGGGAGCTGTTTTTT | CASIPELGGGTGELFF
TRBJ1-5 | TRBV4-3 | NA | NA | TGCGCCAGCAGCCAAGACAGGGATCAGCCCCAGCATTTT | CASSQDRDQPQHF
TRBJ2-5 | TRBV5-6 | NA | NA | TGTGCCAGCAGCTTGGCGGGGGTACAAGAGACCCAGTACTTC | CASSLAGVQETQYF
TRBJ2-1 | TRBV5-1 | TRBD2 | NA | TGCGCCAGCAGCGTTACTAGCGCAGGCGATGAGCAGTTCTTC | CASSVTSAGDEQFF
TRBJ2-2 | TRBV5-4 | NA | NA | TGTGCCAGCACCAAACGGGGCGGTAGGGTGAACACCGGGGAGCTGTTTTTT | CASTKRGGRVNTGELFF
TRBJ1-4 | TRBV7-2 | NA | NA | TGTGCCAGCAGCTTAGTCTCGGCGGAGAATGAAAAACTGTTTTTT | CASSLVSAENEKLFF
TRBJ1-2 | TRBV7-9 | NA | NA | TGTGCCAGCAGCCCTGGAGACTATGGCTACACCTTC | CASSPGDYGYTF
TRBJ1-6 | TRBV27 | NA | NA | TGTGCCAGCAGTTTACGCGTAGGGGATAATTCACCCCTCCACTTT | CASSLRVGDNSPLHF
TRBJ2-7 | TRBV28 | NA | once | TGTGCCAGCAGTGACCGCTACGAGCAGTACTTC | CASSDRYEQYF
TRBJ1-2 | TRBV3-1/TRBV3-2 | NA | NA | TGTGCCAGCAGCCAAGCCGGAGCATGGGGCTACACCTTC | CASSQAGAWGYTF
TRBJ1-3 | TRBV6-2/TRBV6-3 | NA | NA | TGTGCCAGCAGTCGGCCCGGGGGCTCTGCTTCTGGAAACACCATATATTTT | CASSRPGGSASGNTIYF
TRBJ1-4 | TRBV19 | NA | once | TGTGCCAGTAGTATGGTGCGAGAAAAACTGTTTTTT | CASSMVREKLFF
TRBJ1-4 | TRBV21-1 | NA | NA | TGTGCCAGCAGCAAGCCCGGGACAGGCCTTCTGACACCGAGCGAAAAACTGTTTTTT | CASSKPGTGLLTPSEKLFF
TRBJ1-2 | TRBV5-1 | NA | NA | TGCGCCAGCGGTAGGGACTCGCGCAGAGGGGGCTACACCTTC | CASGRDSRRGGYTF
TRBJ1-1 | TRBV14 | NA | NA | TGTGCCAGCAGCCAAGACCGGATTCGAGCTTTCTTT | CASSQDRIRAFF
TRBJ2-1 | TRBV7-6 | NA | NA | TGTGCCAGCAGCCCAGACAACCTTGCGGCTGAGCAGTTCTTC | CASSPDNLAAEQFF
TRBJ1-5 | TRBV19 | TRBD1 | NA | TGTGCCAGTAAAACAGGGGGACTCAGCAATCAGCCCCAGCATTTT | CASKTGGLSNQPQHF
TRBJ1-4 | TRBV10-3 | NA | NA | TGTGCCATCAGTGCGGGACCAGACGAAAAACTGTTTTTT | CAISAGPDEKLFF
TRBJ1-2 | TRBV10-2 | NA | NA | TGCGCCAGCAGTGAGGCCGGGAGGCCAAACTATGGCTACACCTTC | CASSEAGRPNYGYTF
TRBJ2-3 | TRBV15 | NA | NA | TGTGCCACCAGCAGAGGGACTAATTCGGGGGATACGCAGTATTTT | CATSRGTNSGDTQYF
TRBJ2-1 | TRBV2 | TRBD2 | NA | TGTGCCAGCAGTGTGGGGGAGGGATACAATGAGCAGTTCTTC | CASSVGEGYNEQFF
TRBJ1-2 | TRBV19 | NA | NA | TGTGCCAGTAGTCATAGTGGAGAGGGCTACACCTTC | CASSHSGEGYTF
TRBJ1-6 | TRBV6-5 | NA | NA | TGTGCCAGCCGGTGGCAAACTAATTCACCCCTCCACTTT | CASRWQTNSPLHF
TRBJ1-3 | TRBV11-2 | NA | NA | TGTGCCAGCAGCTTAGGGGGATTCTCTGGAAACACCATATATTTT | CASSLGGFSGNTIYF
TRBJ2-1 | TRBV24-1 | TRBD2 | NA | TGTGCCACGAGAGCGGGGGGGCCCCACAATGAGCAGTTCTTC | CATRAGGPHNEQFF
TRBJ2-1 | TRBV24-1 | TRBD2 | once | TGTGCCACCAGTGAAACAGGGACTAGCGGGAGTTACAATGAGCAGTTCTTC | CATSETGTSGSYNEQFF
TRBJ1-1 | TRBV14 | NA | NA | TGTGCCAGCAGCCAAGGTAGTTGGGGTAGCACTGAAGCTTTCTTT | CASSQGSWGSTEAFF
TRBJ2-7 | TRBV7-3 | NA | NA | TGTGCCAGCAGCCAGGGGCTAGCGGACGAGCAGTACTTC | CASSQGLADEQYF
TRBJ2-7 | TRBV7-6 | TRBD1 | NA | TGTGCCAGCAGCTTATCCGGGACAGGCCCCCGCTACGAGCAGTACTTC | CASSLSGTGPRYEQYF
TRBJ2-2 | TRBV5-1 | NA | NA | TGCGCCAGCAGCTTGAGCCAGGGTAACACCGGGGAGCTGTTTTTT | CASSLSQGNTGELFF